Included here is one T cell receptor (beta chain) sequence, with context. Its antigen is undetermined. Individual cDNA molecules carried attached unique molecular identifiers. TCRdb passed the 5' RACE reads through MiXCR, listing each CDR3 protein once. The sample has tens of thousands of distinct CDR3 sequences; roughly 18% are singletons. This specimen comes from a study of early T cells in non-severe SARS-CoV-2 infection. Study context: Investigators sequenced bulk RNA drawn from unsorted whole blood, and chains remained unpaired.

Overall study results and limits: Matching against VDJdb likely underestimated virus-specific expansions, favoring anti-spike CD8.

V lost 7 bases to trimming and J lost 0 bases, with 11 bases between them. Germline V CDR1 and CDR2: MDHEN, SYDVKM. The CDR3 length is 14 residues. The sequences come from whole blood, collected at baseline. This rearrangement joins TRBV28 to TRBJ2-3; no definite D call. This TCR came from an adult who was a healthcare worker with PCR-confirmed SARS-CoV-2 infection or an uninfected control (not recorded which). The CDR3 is CASTWGTSTDTQYF. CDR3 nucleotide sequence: TGTGCCAGCACCTGGGGTACCAGCACAGATACGCAGTATTTT. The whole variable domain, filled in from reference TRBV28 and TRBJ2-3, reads DVKVTQSSRYLVKRTGEKVFLECVQDMDHENMFWYRQDPGLGLRLIYFSYDVKMKEKGDIPEGYSVSREKKERFSLILESASTNQTSMYLCASTWGTSTDTQYFGPGTRLTVL.